These 12 T cell receptor beta chains were sequenced from one sample in a study of blood T cells in healthy people across ages. A second PCR of 7 to 11 cycles used a sample-barcoded 5' primer and a J-beta primer mix. MiXCR was run by TCRdb on the 5' RACE reads, yielding one entry per CDR3 protein. The sample yields roughly 1,700,000 distinct CDR3 sequences, about 28% seen once. Input material: blood. The receptors shown here come from a woman aged 30 to 39 in good health.

As for this clonotype: A read error may be the cause here, since a much bigger clone is one base away. The V gene is TRBV10-1, the J gene TRBJ2-1; D is possibly TRBD1 or TRBD2 (5 bases each). The CDR3 spans 12 residues. V lost 8 bases, J lost 10 bases, and 15 bases lay in between. CDR1 and CDR2 (germline): WNHNN, SYGVQD (reference sequence). CDR3 in DNA: TGCGCCAGCGGGACCGCCTCGGGGGAGCAGTTCTTC. Translating gives CASGTASGEQFF.

This clonotype has a count of ten or more. V gene TRBV20-1 combines with J gene TRBJ2-1; 11 bases align to TRBD2. The CDR3 spans 15 residues. From germline, CDR1 is DFQATT and CDR2 SNEGSKA (reference sequence). With 2 bases clipped from V and 8 bases from J, the junction kept 8 bases outside the gene matches. The DNA of the CDR3 is TGCAGTGCTAGAACTACTAGCGGGGGACACGATGAGCAGTTCTTC. Its protein is CSARTTSGGHDEQFF.

This chain connects TRBV5-1 to TRBJ1-2, with D maybe TRBD1 (5 bases). The germline V gene has CDR1 SGHRS and CDR2 YFSETQ. CDR3 size: 14 residues. V was clipped by 7 bases and J by 5 bases, with 18 bases between them. DNA for the CDR3: TGCGCCAGCGGACGAGAGGGGCATCGGTATGGCTACACCTTC. It translates to CASGREGHRYGYTF.

The CDR3 spells CASSRERGENTGELFF. Here the CDR3 DNA reads TGCGCCAGCAGCAGGGAGCGGGGGGAGAACACCGGGGAGCTGTTTTTT. This chain joins TRBV4-1 and TRBJ2-2; 9 nucleotides match TRBD2. The CDR3 extends over 16 amino acids. Germline loops: CDR1 MGHRA, CDR2 YSYEKL. The V gene end was trimmed by 5 bases and the J gene end by 1 base; junction bases not matched to a gene: 5.

This clonotype was seen ten or more times. The V call is TRBV7-2, the J call TRBJ2-3; unclear D gene. CDR3 length: 13 amino acids. The germline V gene has CDR1 SGHTA and CDR2 FQGNSA. Trimming stripped 5 bases from V and 3 bases from J, with 9 bases between. CDR3 sequence (DNA): TGTGCCAGCAGCCAGCAAGTTACAGATACGCAGTATTTT. It is translated as CASSQQVTDTQYF.

This clonotype was recorded at least ten times. The rearrangement links TRBV7-9 to TRBJ2-7; either TRBD1 or TRBD2 may fit D (5 bases each). V was clipped by 5 bases and J by 5 bases, with 19 bases between them. The germline V gene encodes CDR1 SEHNR and CDR2 FQNEAQ (reference sequence). The CDR3 is 15 amino acids. The CDR3 DNA sequence: TGTGCCAGCAGCCTTCTAAGGGACGATCCGCACGAGCAGTACTTC. Amino acid sequence: CASSLLRDDPHEQYF.

The rearrangement joins TRBV5-1 to TRBJ2-1, with 7 bases fitting TRBD2. The CDR3 covers 16 residues. V shed 0 bases and J 12 bases; nucleotides not matched to a gene: 15. From germline, CDR1 is SGHRS and CDR2 YFSETQ. The CDR3 protein is CASSLVVAGVSSGQFF. The CDR3 bases are TGCGCCAGCAGCTTGGTTGTCGCGGGAGTTTCATCAGGGCAGTTCTTC.

There are many counts of this clonotype. This chain connects TRBV10-2 to TRBJ2-5, with 7 bases lining up with TRBD2. The CDR3 loop spans 20 amino acids. The germline V gene encodes CDR1 WSHSY and CDR2 SAAADI. Trimming at V came to 8 bases and at J to 3 bases, leaving 27 bases not matched to a gene. The CDR3 coding sequence is TGCGCCAGCTCCCCGGGGCAGTTAGCGGGCGGCGGGTCGAAAAAAGAGACCCAGTACTTC. Encoded protein: CASSPGQLAGGGSKKETQYF.

This rearrangement joins TRBV14 to TRBJ2-7; TRBD2 might be the D (5 bases). Germline loops: CDR1 SGHDN, CDR2 FVKESK. The CDR3 runs 13 residues. V was pared by 5 bases and J by 3 bases, with 11 bases between. The chain's CDR3 is CASSAGRFYEQYF. The CDR3, as DNA: TGTGCCAGCAGCGCGGGCAGATTCTACGAGCAGTACTTC.

This clonotype has more than one count but fewer than ten. The chain's CDR3 is CASSLGGGLSDEQFF. Here the CDR3 DNA reads TGCGCCAGCAGCTTGGGGGGGGGACTCAGCGATGAGCAGTTCTTC. The chain employs TRBV5-1 and TRBJ2-1; 7 nucleotides match TRBD2. The germline CDR1 and CDR2 sequences are SGHRS and YFSETQ. The CDR3 has 15 amino acids. Trimming removed 0 bases from V and 8 bases from J; junction bases left unmatched: 8.

This clonotype was detected ten times or more. The V gene is TRBV27, the J gene TRBJ2-4; D is possibly TRBD1 (6 bases). Germline V gene lookup returns CDR1 MNHEY and CDR2 SMNVEV (reference sequence). V was clipped by 8 bases and J by 0 bases, with 11 bases between them. The CDR3 is 14 amino acids. For the CDR3, the DNA is TGTGCCAGCGGAAACAGGGAAGCCAAAAACATTCAGTACTTC. Translation: CASGNREAKNIQYF.

For this clonotype: This may stem from a read error, because a much larger clone lies one nucleotide away. The chain has TRBV2 and TRBJ1-2; D is ambiguous. The CDR3 length is 12 residues. CDR1 and CDR2 (germline): SNHLY, FYNNEI. For the CDR3, the DNA is TGTGCCAGCAGGACGTCAAACTATGACTACACCTTC. Amino acid sequence: CASRTSNYDYTF.